This T cell receptor beta chain was found in a study of shared clonotypes between healthy human individuals. Looking at the study overall: For every donor, three CD4 naive, three CD4 memory, two CD8 naive and one CD8 memory plates were used. General observations from the study: Inspection by rarefaction showed sorted-subset sequencing to be incomplete despite large depth.

This table comes from immunoSEQ multiplex PCR, and its TCRdb copy is limited to in-frame clones, with some not included. The top ten clones hold 1.5% to 2% of a sample with about 2.1 million clones, 93% of them seen once. In the case of this clone: Its specificity is unknown.

Positive CCR7 selection of CD45RO-negative cells yielded the naive CD8 cells, and terminally differentiated effector memory CD45RA+ cells were excluded. Trimming removed 4 bases from V and 2 bases from J, with 10 bases in between. The CDR3 length is 14 residues. Germline-derived CDR1 and CDR2 are SGHTA and FQGTGA. The receptor comes from a man between 18 and 35 years old in good health. Some clones in this sample may be carry-over from other donors' samples. V and J are TRBV7-3 and TRBJ2-3; D tentatively reads TRBD1 or TRBD2 (5 bases each). The sample comprised naive CD8+ T cells from PBMCs. The CDR3 reads CASSSIGTTDTQYF. The CDR3 coding sequence is TGTGCCAGCAGCTCGATCGGGACCACAGATACGCAGTATTTT.